The clone carrying this TCR beta chain showed up just a few times. Antigen unknown. The CDR3 totals 13 residues. Trimming stripped 11 bases from V and 1 base from J, with 14 bases between. Per the germline V gene, CDR1 is MDHEN and CDR2 is SYDVKM. The data are from a study of cytomegalovirus exposure and HLA in healthy donors. Regarding the study as a whole: Later on, a genetic analysis was performed. It linked a missense variant in DCLRE1C with V- and J-gene trimming of TCR beta. Earlier results showed most TCR beta V segments being productive about 87% or about 30% of the time.

PCR employed 60 Vbeta and 13 Jbeta primers. Per the original methods: As a later analysis found, there were 70 million to 100 million unique TCR beta chains, of which roughly 11 million were shared. Method: immunoSEQ multiplex PCR; TCRdb's copy keeps in-frame clones and lacks some. From that table come the V and J calls and clone size; the DNA was used to work out D and trimming. The table shows roughly 190,000 clones, with roughly 12% occurring only once. The donors were healthy bone marrow donors. Sequences were obtained from PBMCs. This clonotype was obtained from a man aged 45-60 years in good health and CMV-seropositive. The V and J genes are TRBV28 and TRBJ1-1, with D possibly being TRBD1 (6 bases). The CDR3 DNA is TGTGCCGCACTGGGGGCTGGGAACACTGAAGCTTTCTTT. Residues: CAALGAGNTEAFF. Full variable domain (remainder filled in from reference TRBV28 and TRBJ1-1): DVKVTQSSRYLVKRTGEKVFLECVQDMDHENMFWYRQDPGLGLRLIYFSYDVKMKEKGDIPEGYSVSREKKERFSLILESASTNQTSMYLCAALGAGNTEAFFGQGTRLTVV.